Presented here are 8 T cell receptor beta chains from one specimen sequenced in a study of spatial heterogeneity in lung cancer. Time point meaning: sample taken at primary tumor resection. Whole-study results and caveats: Expanded alpha and beta TCR counts within tumors tracked tumor mutation counts.

No antigen is known for these receptors. TCRdb re-called the 5' RACE reads through MiXCR, storing one row per CDR3 protein. The table records roughly 18,000 distinct CDR3 sequences, approximately 9.6% of them present only once. The starting material was lung tumor tissue, obtained at surgery. Every receptor here comes from a female donor with early-stage non-small cell lung cancer.

This clonotype has at least ten counts. Found in a library prepared for alpha chains, this beta chain is an off-target read, and its abundance has little meaning. The chain links TRBV9 to TRBJ2-5; possible D gene TRBD2, 5 bases. This CDR3 has 14 amino acids. In germline, CDR1 is SGDLS, CDR2 YYNGEE. V lost 4 bases and J lost 3, with 13 bases in between. CDR3 protein: CASSPGPGKETQYF. In DNA form, the CDR3 reads TGTGCCAGCAGCCCAGGACCGGGAAAAGAGACCCAGTACTTC.

Sample share makes this clonotype medium-sized. Being off target in a library aimed at alpha chains, this beta chain has a size of little meaning. The chain uses TRBV29-1 and TRBJ1-4; D is unresolved. Trimming cost V 0 bases and J 0 bases, with 11 bases left between them. Germline loops: CDR1 SQVTM, CDR2 ANQGSEA. The CDR3 runs 16 residues. In nucleotides, the CDR3 is TGCAGCGTTGAAGACAGACGAGATGCAACTAATGAAAAACTGTTTTTT. It specifies CSVEDRRDATNEKLFF.

This clonotype has a handful of counts. This beta chain is an off-target read within a library intended for alpha chains, so its frequency means little. The gene calls are TRBV6-1 and TRBJ1-1; a possible D gene is TRBD1 (5 bases). Germline values: CDR1 MNHNS, CDR2 SASEGT. The CDR3 is 15 amino acids. The ends were cut back, 0 bases at V and 4 bases at J, with 12 bases in the middle. CDR3 sequence (DNA): TGTGCCAGCAGTGAAGCCGGGGGACCGAGCACTGAAGCTTTCTTT. This gives the protein CASSEAGGPSTEAFF.

Ten or more counts support this clonotype. This beta chain is an unintended read in a library built for alpha chains; its size means little. The chain joins TRBV6-1 to TRBJ1-5, with D perhaps TRBD1 (6 bases). The V end was cut by 1 base, the J end by 4 bases, with 11 bases between. The CDR3 totals 15 residues. The germline V gene has CDR1 MNHNS and CDR2 SASEGT. CDR3: CASSEVGGANQPQHF. CDR3 coding DNA: TGTGCCAGCAGTGAAGTTGGGGGGGCGAATCAGCCCCAGCATTTT.

Comments on this clonotype: The library was prepared for alpha chains; this beta chain is a stray read, so its frequency means little. V gene TRBV20-1 combines with J gene TRBJ2-3; the D gene is possibly TRBD2 (6 bases). This CDR3 is 14 amino acids long. Germline CDR1 and CDR2: DFQATT and SNEGSKA (reference sequence). V shed 2 bases and J shed 3 bases, with 12 bases lying between them. The CDR3 reads CSARTYGGTDTQYF. Written as DNA, the CDR3 is TGCAGTGCTAGAACATACGGGGGTACAGATACGCAGTATTTT.

A note on this clonotype: A much more abundant neighbour one base away suggests this may be a read error. This beta chain is off target for a library built for alpha chains, so its abundance means little. The genes are TRBV5-1 and TRBJ2-7, with 9 bases that match TRBD2. The CDR3 runs 15 residues. The germline gives CDR1 SGHRS, CDR2 YFSETQ. The CDR3, as DNA: TGCGCCAGCAGCCCCGGAGCGGGGGGCTCCCACGAGCAGTACTTC. It yields the protein CASSPGAGGSHEQYF.

In regard to this clonotype: This beta chain is a stray sequence in a library constructed for alpha chains; its clone size is not meaningful. V usage is TRBV6-1 and J usage is TRBJ2-3, with 9 bases lining up with TRBD1. The V segment lost 0 bases and the J segment 5 bases; nucleotides outside the gene matches: 12. The CDR3 runs to 18 residues. CDR1 and CDR2 from the germline V gene are MNHNS and SASEGT. The CDR3 here is CASSEATLGGQGLDTQYF. The CDR3, as DNA: TGTGCCAGCAGTGAAGCTACCCTCGGAGGACAGGGGTTAGATACGCAGTATTTT.

Comment on this clonotype: Found in a library prepared for alpha chains, this beta chain is an off-target read, and its abundance has little meaning. The chain combines TRBV12-3 or TRBV12-4 with TRBJ2-1; TRBD2 aligns across 12 bases. The CDR3 spans 18 residues. Trimming at V came to 2 bases and at J to 0 bases, leaving 5 bases not matched to a gene. CDR3 protein: CASSLRLAGDYSYNEQFF. Here the CDR3 DNA reads TGTGCCAGCAGTTTAAGACTAGCGGGGGACTACTCCTACAATGAGCAGTTCTTC.